This TCR beta chain was obtained from a study of T cells after yellow fever vaccination. The CDR3 sequence is 15 residues long. Germline V CDR1 and CDR2: SNHLY, FYNNEI. Between the trimmed V and J ends, which lost 0 bases and 6 bases, there was a span of 9 bases. 5'RACE template switching added a universal primer site and UMIs to TCR cDNA. TCRdb passed the 5' RACE reads through MiXCR, listing each CDR3 protein once. This table has around 600,000 distinct CDR3 sequences, approximately 13% appearing once. Findings and caveats of the study: Peak timing came faster in the weaker secondary response, day 5 versus 15. Reappearance after the booster was seen for most primary-vaccination clones, at 95% to 97% CD4 and 88% CD8. Bulk-population clonotypes that are abundant could appear as contaminants in FACS-sorted repertoires.

On this clonotype: Its antigen is unknown.

The TCR sequence derives from a man under 40 who received the YFV17D yellow fever vaccine. The specimen comprised PBMCs, sampled on the day of the yellow fever booster vaccination. The gene calls are TRBV2 and TRBJ1-6; D is ambiguous. The CDR3 here is CASSEAVRTNSPLHF. CDR3 coding DNA: TGTGCCAGCAGTGAAGCAGTAAGGACTAATTCACCCCTCCACTTT. Using reference TRBV2 and TRBJ1-6 for the parts outside the CDR3, the full variable domain is EPEVTQTPSHQVTQMGQEVILRCVPISNHLYFYWYRQILGQKVEFLVSFYNNEISEKSEIFDDQFSVERPDGSNFTLKIRSTKLEDSAMYFCASSEAVRTNSPLHFGNGTRLTVT.